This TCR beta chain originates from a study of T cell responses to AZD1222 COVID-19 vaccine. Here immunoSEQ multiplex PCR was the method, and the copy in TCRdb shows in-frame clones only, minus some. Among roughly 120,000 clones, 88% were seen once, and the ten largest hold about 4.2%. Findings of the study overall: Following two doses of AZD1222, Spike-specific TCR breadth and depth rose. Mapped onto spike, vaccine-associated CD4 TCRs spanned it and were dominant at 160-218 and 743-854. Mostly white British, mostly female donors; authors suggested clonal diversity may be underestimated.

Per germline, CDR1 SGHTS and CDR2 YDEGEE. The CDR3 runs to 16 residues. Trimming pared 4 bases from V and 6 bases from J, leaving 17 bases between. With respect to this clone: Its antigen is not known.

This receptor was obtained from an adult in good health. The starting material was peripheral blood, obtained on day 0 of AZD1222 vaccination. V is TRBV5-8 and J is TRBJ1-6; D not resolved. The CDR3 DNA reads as TGTGCCAGCAGCCTGGTCGTCGGACTGCTTAATTCACCCCTCCACTTT. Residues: CASSLVVGLLNSPLHF.